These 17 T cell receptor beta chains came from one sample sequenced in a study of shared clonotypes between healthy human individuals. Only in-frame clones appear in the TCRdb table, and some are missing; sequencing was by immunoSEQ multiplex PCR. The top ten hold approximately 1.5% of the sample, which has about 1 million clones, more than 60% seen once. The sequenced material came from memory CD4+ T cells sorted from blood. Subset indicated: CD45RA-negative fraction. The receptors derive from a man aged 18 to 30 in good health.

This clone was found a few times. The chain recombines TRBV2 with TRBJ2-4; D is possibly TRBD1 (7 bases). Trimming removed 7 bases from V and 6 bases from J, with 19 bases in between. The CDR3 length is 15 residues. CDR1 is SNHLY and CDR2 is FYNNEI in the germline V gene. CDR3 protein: CASTVTTGEANIQYF. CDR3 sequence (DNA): TGTGCCAGCACGGTGACCACAGGGGAGGCAAACATTCAGTACTTC.

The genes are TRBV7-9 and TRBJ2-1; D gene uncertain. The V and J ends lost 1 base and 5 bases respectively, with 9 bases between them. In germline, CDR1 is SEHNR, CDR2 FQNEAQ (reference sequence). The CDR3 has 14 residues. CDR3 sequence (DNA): TGTGCCAGCAGCTTAGAAAGGGTCAACAATGAGCAGTTCTTC. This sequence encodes CASSLERVNNEQFF.

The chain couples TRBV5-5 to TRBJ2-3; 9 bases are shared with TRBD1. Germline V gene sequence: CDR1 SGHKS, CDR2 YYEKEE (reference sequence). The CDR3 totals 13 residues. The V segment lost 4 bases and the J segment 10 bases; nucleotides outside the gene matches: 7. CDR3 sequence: CASSRTGEAAQYF. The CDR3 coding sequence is TGTGCCAGCAGCCGGACAGGGGAAGCAGCGCAGTATTTT.

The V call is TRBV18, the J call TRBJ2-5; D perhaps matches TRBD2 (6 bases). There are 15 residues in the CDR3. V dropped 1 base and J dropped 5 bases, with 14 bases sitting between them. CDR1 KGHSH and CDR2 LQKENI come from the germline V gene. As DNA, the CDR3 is TGTGCCAGCTCACCACAGCGGGCCCTCCGGGAGACCCAGTACTTC. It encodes CASSPQRALRETQYF.

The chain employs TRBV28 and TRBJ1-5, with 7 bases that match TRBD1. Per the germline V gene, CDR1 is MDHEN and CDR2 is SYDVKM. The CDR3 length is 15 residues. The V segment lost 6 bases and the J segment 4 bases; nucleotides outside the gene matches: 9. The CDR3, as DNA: TGTGCCAGCAGGTCCGACAGGGCACTAAATCAGCCCCAGCATTTT. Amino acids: CASRSDRALNQPQHF.

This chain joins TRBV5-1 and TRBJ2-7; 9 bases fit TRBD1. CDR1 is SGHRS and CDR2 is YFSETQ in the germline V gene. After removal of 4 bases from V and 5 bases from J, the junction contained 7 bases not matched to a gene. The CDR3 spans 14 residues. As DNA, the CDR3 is TGCGCCAGCAGCCCGGGACAGGGTACCGACGAGCAGTACTTC. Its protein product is CASSPGQGTDEQYF. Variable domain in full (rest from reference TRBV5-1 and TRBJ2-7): KAGVTQTPRYLIKTRGQQVTLSCSPISGHRSVSWYQQTPGQGLQFLFEYFSETQRNKGNFPGRFSGRQFSNSRSEMNVSTLELGDSALYLCASSPGQGTDEQYFGPGTRLTVT.

CDR3 DNA: TGTGCCAGCAGTAGCGGCGGGGGAACCTACAATGAGCAGTTCTTC. Amino acid sequence: CASSSGGGTYNEQFF. This chain joins TRBV6-5 and TRBJ2-1; 7 nucleotides line up with TRBD2. CDR3 size: 15 residues. Trimming at V came to 5 bases and at J to 2 bases, leaving 6 bases not matched to a gene. Germline CDR1 and CDR2: MNHEY and SVGAGI.

CDR3 region: CASHGQGGNTIYF. The CDR3, as DNA: TGTGCCAGCCACGGGCAGGGGGGAAACACCATATATTTT. The V and J genes are TRBV5-6 and TRBJ1-3, with D possibly being TRBD1 (6 bases). V was pared by 7 bases and J by 4 bases, with 12 bases between. Per the germline V gene, CDR1 is SGHDT and CDR2 is YYEEEE. CDR3 length equals 13 residues.

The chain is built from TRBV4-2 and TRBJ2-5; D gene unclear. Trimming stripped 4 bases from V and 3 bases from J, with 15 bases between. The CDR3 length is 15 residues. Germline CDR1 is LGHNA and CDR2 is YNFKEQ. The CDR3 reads CASSPSAGREETQYF. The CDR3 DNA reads TGTGCCAGCAGCCCTTCGGCCGGCCGGGAAGAGACCCAGTACTTC.

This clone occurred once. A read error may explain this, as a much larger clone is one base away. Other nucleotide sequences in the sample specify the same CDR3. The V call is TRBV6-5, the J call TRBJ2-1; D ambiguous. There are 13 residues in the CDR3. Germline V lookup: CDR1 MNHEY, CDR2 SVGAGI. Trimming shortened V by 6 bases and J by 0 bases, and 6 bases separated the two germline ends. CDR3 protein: CASSRSSYNEQFF. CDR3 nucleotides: TGTGCCAGCAGCCGGAGCTCCTACAATGAGCAGTTCTTC.

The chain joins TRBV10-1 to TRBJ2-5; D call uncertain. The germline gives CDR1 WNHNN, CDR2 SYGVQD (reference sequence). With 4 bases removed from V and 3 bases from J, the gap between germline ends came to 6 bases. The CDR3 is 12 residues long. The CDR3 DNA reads TGCGCCAGCAGTGGGCCGGAAGAGACCCAGTACTTC. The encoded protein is CASSGPEETQYF.

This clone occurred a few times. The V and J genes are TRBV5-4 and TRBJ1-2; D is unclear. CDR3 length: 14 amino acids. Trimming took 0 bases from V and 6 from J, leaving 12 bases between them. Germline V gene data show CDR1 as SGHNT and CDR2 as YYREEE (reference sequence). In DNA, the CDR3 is TGTGCCAGCAGCTTGGGGGGTTACGCGGATGGCTACACCTTC. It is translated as CASSLGGYADGYTF.

The CDR3 DNA reads TGTGCCAGCAGCTTAACTTCGGGTTTGGGTGAAGCTTTCTTT. Encoded protein: CASSLTSGLGEAFF. The chain joins TRBV7-3 to TRBJ1-1; D is unclear. The CDR3 covers 14 residues. In germline, CDR1 is SGHTA, CDR2 FQGTGA. Trimming stripped 0 bases from V and 7 bases from J, with 12 bases between.

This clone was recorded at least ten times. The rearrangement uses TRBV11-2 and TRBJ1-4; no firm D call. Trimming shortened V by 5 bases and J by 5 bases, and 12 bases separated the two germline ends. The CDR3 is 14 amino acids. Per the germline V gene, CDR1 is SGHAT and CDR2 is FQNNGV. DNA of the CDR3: TGTGCCAGCAGCGTGAGTTTAGGGAATGAAAAACTGTTTTTT. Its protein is CASSVSLGNEKLFF.

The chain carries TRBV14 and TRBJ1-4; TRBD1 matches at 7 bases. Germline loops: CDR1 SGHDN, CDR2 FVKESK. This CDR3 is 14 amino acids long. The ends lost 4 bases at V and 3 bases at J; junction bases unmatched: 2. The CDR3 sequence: CASSLQGANEKLFF. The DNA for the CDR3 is TGTGCCAGCAGCCTCCAGGGGGCTAATGAAAAACTGTTTTTT.

The CDR3 coding sequence is TGTGCCACCAGCAGCCCCTTTAGGGAGCAGTTCTTC. Its protein is CATSSPFREQFF. The chain links TRBV15 to TRBJ2-1; D not certain. The germline V gene has CDR1 LNHNV and CDR2 YYDKDF (reference sequence). The CDR3 consists of 12 residues. Between the trimmed V and J ends, which lost 3 bases and 10 bases, there was a span of 10 bases.

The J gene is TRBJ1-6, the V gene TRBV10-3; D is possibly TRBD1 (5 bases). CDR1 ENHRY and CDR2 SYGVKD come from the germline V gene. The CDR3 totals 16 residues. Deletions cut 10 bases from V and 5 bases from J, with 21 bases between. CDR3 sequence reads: CATKPRQLRDNSPLHF. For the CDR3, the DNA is TGTGCCACCAAACCTAGACAGCTTCGGGATAATTCACCCCTCCACTTT.